This T cell receptor (beta chain) originates from a study of patients and donors after allogeneic stem cell transplantation (dated by TCRdb to 2020 to 2022). This clonotype was seen at least ten times. What this receptor recognizes is not known. Per-base qualities were not stored, and no clone one base away is much larger. Library generation was performed with RT-PCR. This sample was sequenced with a NextSeq 550. The public sequencing data were trimmed at Q25 with fastp and processed into clonotypes with MiXCR by TCRdb, which kept only in-frame beta chains. Each record represents a unique CDR3 protein, reported with the most common genes and DNA among its rows. The sample contains over 400,000 distinct CDR3 sequences, about a sixth of them found a single time. The ten largest account for around 7.9% of the sample. The CDR3 starts with the cysteine, ends with the phenylalanine, and has 14 residues. Only the CDR3 portion is preserved as DNA: 42 bases, with reading frame beginning at the first base. The trim is 4 bases for V and 5 bases for J, with a gap of 13 bases between the germline ends. Based on the germline V gene, the CDR1 and CDR2 sequences are LGHNA and YSLEER.

Sample: blood, either unsorted or a sorted T cell fraction (not recorded which). The receptor comes from a human donor who was either an allogeneic HSCT recipient or a stem cell or donor lymphocyte infusion donor (not recorded which). It is not recorded whose cells these are; they may come from a transplant donor. The chain couples TRBV4-3 to TRBJ2-3; a weak D assignment points to TRBD2 (5 bases agree). The DNA reads as follows: TGCGCCAGCAGCCTTTCTGACGCGGGAGATACGCAGTATTTT. It codes for CASSLSDAGDTQYF.